This TCR beta chain was recovered during a study of shared clonotypes between healthy human individuals (dated by TCRdb to between 2020 and 2021). About the full investigation: The cohort included three men and a couple of women between 18 and 49 years of age. Each donor's leukapheresis produced roughly between roughly 0.9 and 9 billion PBMCs. To increase sequencing depth and limit assay-specific biases, different laboratories used diverse techniques to prepare libraries and sequence TCR repertoires. The study deeply sequenced blood TCR repertoires of about 5 healthy adults to estimate repertoire size and the extent of clonotype sharing between individuals. For each donor, CD4 naive and CD4 memory were each given three plates, CD8 naive was given two plates, and CD8 memory was given one plate. Broad study findings and their caveats: The genetic and exposure-history diversity represented was limited by the small number of donors. Sampling was restricted to blood, and TCR repertoires in tissues likely differ from the TCR repertoires found in blood. Naive subsets generally had larger estimated clonotype richness than memory subsets did. Even with the large sequencing depth, rarefaction of the sorted-subset datasets indicated that sequencing was incomplete. About 5% of naive CD4, around 3.5% of naive CD8, 2% to 2.5% of memory CD4, and approximately 0.39% of memory CD8 clonotypes were shared across a handful of donors. Pairwise subsampling indicated that sequencing depth was expected to affect the degree of clonotype sharing among donors. Clonotypes shared by all four sorted-subset donors showed higher generation probabilities than non-shared clonotypes.

TCR CDR3 regions were amplified from genomic DNA by multiplex PCR using the deep immunoSEQ assay. Extracted genomic DNA from each cell subset was distributed evenly across all wells of several immunoSEQ 96-well plates, and each plate was treated as a replicate. Each replicate PCR for sorted subsets received around 210 ng genomic DNA, equal to tens of thousands of T cell genomes. Purified libraries were measured with a Qubit 3.0 fluorometer, size-checked on a Bioanalyzer 2100, and measured again with the KAPA Library Quantification kit. Each immunoSEQ 96-well plate was sequenced on its own single-read 150-cycle Illumina NextSeq 550 flow cell. The authors' pipeline ran thus. Because the immunoSEQ output held only junctional sequences and lacked quality scores, the filtering could not match the filtering applied to full-length reads. To assign V/J genes and CDR3, sequences were annotated against IMGT germline references using PyIR, a Python wrapper for IgBLAST v1.9. Any read was removed if the V/J assignment was weak (E-value above 1e-6), the CDR3 was missing, or the read contained stop codons, out-of-frame junctions, or ambiguous translated residues. V3J clonotypes were defined as sequences sharing the same inferred V gene, J gene, and CDR3 amino acid sequence. To compute the percentage overlap between repertoires, the number of shared unique clonotypes was divided by the size of the smaller repertoire. Three approaches were used to assess repertoire richness: RTK rarefaction, the Chao1 estimator, and Recon v2.1 estimates of unobserved clonotypes. Generation probabilities were computed with OLGA for all TCRbeta clonotypes obtained by the gDNA method from a few donors. The table comes from immuneACCESS by way of TCRdb, which keeps in-frame sequences with V and J called. Part of the clones is missing from these tables; in studies checked, under half for an unresolved V gene and the rest for unknown reasons. From that table come the V and J calls and clone size; the DNA was used to work out D and trimming. This sample has around 2,100,000 clones in its table, and over 85% of those were observed once. Around 1.2% of the sample comes from the top ten.

The germline V gene provides CDR1 SGHAT and CDR2 FQNNGV. V trim: 1 base; J trim: 5 bases; unmatched bases: 9. Reading from cysteine to phenylalanine, the CDR3 counts 18 amino acids. The read is trimmed to its CDR3 DNA, 54 bases read in frame from base 1. About this clone itself: Its antigen remains unidentified. Base quality data are lacking; no much larger clone is found one base away.

CD8 naive samples were CD45RO-negative cells positively selected for CCR7, giving a CD45RA+CCR7+ population that excluded TemRA cells. The donors were healthy, HIV-negative adults who had no recently reported acute infections or vaccinations. Only Caucasian adults living in Nashville, Tennessee, USA were represented among the donors. Blood was obtained by leukapheresis, after which PBMCs were separated by Ficoll-Histopaque density gradient centrifugation and cryopreserved in liquid nitrogen vapor phase. Analytical flow cytometry was used to check the purity and quantity of each magnetically sorted T cell population. Genomic DNA was isolated from each sorted fraction and quantified by UV absorbance on a Nanodrop 2000c.

Specimen: naive CD8+ T cells sorted from blood. Read against the paper, the sample's cell subset or site label means: CD45RA+CCR7+. The V gene is TRBV11-2 and the J gene is TRBJ2-5; 14 bases in the middle match TRBD2. The TCR was taken from a man aged 18 to 30 in good health. The nucleotide sequence is TGTGCCAGCAGCTTAGGGATGGGACTAGCGGGAGTTGGGGAGACCCAGTACTTC. Translated, this gives CASSLGMGLAGVGETQYF.